This T cell receptor beta chain stems from a study of post-analysis software for immune sequencing data. In the study overall: Relapsing-remitting, secondary progressive and progressive-relapsing multiple sclerosis were all included among the disease courses. Study outcomes and limitations: Strong co-clustering by F measure was seen for same-batch samples. Patients used about 5 TRBV segments, including TRBV5-6, TRBV5-1 and TRBV20-1, more often than controls.

Sequencing libraries made from TCR beta cDNA carried unique molecular identifiers. About 500,000 cDNA molecules were obtained from roughly 1 to 10 million T cells. Via MiXCR, TCRdb re-called the PCR reads, giving one row per CDR3 protein. The table records hundreds of thousands of distinct CDR3 sequences, approximately 46% of them present only once. Germline trimming cut 3 bases from V and 4 bases from J; bases unmatched to any gene: 5. Germline assignment: CDR1 MDHEN and CDR2 SYDVKM. This CDR3 is built from 14 residues. This clonotype was seen at least ten times. Its antigen remains unknown. The sequence was collected from a girl between 5 and 17 years old with multiple sclerosis. Sequencing was carried out using blood. The chain joins TRBV28 to TRBJ2-5; 7 bases map to TRBD2. CDR3 bases: TGTGCCAGCAGTTTGGCGGGGGTAAGAGAGACCCAGTACTTC. The encoded protein is CASSLAGVRETQYF. Looking up the rest from reference TRBV28 and TRBJ2-5 gives the full variable domain: DVKVTQSSRYLVKRTGEKVFLECVQDMDHENMFWYRQDPGLGLRLIYFSYDVKMKEKGDIPEGYSVSREKKERFSLILESASTNQTSMYLCASSLAGVRETQYFGPGTRLLVL.